These 15 T cell receptor beta chains were all obtained from the same sample, sequenced in a study of T cells after yellow fever vaccination. From the 5' RACE reads, TCRdb called clonotypes with MiXCR, one entry per CDR3 protein. The sample gives over 100,000 distinct CDR3 sequences, 8.4% of which show up once; about 25% is in the top ten. The material was CD8+ T cells sorted from PBMCs, obtained 45 days after the yellow fever booster vaccination. These receptor sequences come from a man aged 25 to 40 who received the YFV17D yellow fever vaccine.

This clonotype was counted at least ten times. The rearrangement uses TRBV12-3 or TRBV12-4 and TRBJ2-7, with 7 bases aligning to TRBD1. The CDR3 totals 13 residues. J lost 2 bases, V lost 5 bases, and 3 bases had no gene match. In DNA, the CDR3 is TGTGCCAGCAGTGAAGGGACAGCCTACGAGCAGTACTTC. This gives the protein CASSEGTAYEQYF.

This clonotype has only a few counts. The chain couples TRBV19 to TRBJ2-3; the match to TRBD2 covers 7 bases. V lost 3 bases, J lost 2 bases, and 8 bases stayed unmatched. Germline CDR1 reads LNHDA; CDR2 reads SQIVND (reference sequence). This CDR3 has 16 amino acids. The CDR3: CASSILASGHTDTQYF. CDR3 DNA: TGTGCCAGTAGTATCCTGGCTAGCGGACACACAGATACGCAGTATTTT.

The chain is built from TRBV29-1 and TRBJ1-2; D gene ambiguous. Looked up from germline, CDR1 is SQVTM and CDR2 is ANQGSEA. This CDR3 region has 11 residues. V was trimmed by 7 bases and J by 8 bases, leaving 14 bases between them. CDR3 nucleotide sequence: TGCAGCGCGATTACCTATGGGGGCTACACCTTC. Residues: CSAITYGGYTF.

Many counts were recorded for this clonotype. The rearrangement joins TRBV7-2 to TRBJ2-1; D not resolved. The CDR3 is 12 amino acids. Trimming removed 1 base from V and 7 bases from J, with 5 bases in between. The germline V gene has CDR1 SGHTA and CDR2 FQGNSA. CDR3 sequence reads: CASSLVENEQFF. CDR3 nucleotides: TGTGCCAGCAGCTTAGTTGAAAATGAGCAGTTCTTC.

Worth noting for this clonotype: Being one base from a much bigger clone, this may be a read error. The rearrangement uses TRBV5-5 and TRBJ1-1, with TRBD1 as a possible D gene (5 bases). Germline CDR1 is SGHKS and CDR2 is YYEKEE (reference sequence). This CDR3 is built from 12 residues. V lost 5 bases and J 3 bases, leaving 8 bases between the germline ends. In nucleotides, the CDR3 is TGTGCCAGCAGGTTAGGGGACACTGAAGCTTTCTTT. Amino acid sequence: CASRLGDTEAFF. The full variable domain, completed using reference TRBV5-5 and TRBJ1-1, is DAGVTQSPTHLIKTRGQQVTLRCSPISGHKSVSWYQQVLGQGPQFIFQYYEKEERGRGNFPDRFSARQFPNYSSELNVNALLLGDSALYLCASRLGDTEAFFGQGTRLTVV.

The sample holds many counts of this clonotype. The chain links TRBV27 to TRBJ2-3; D gene unclear. The CDR3 length is 11 residues. Germline CDR1 reads MNHEY; CDR2 reads SMNVEV (reference sequence). The ends were cut back, 10 bases at V and 5 bases at J, with 10 bases in the middle. The CDR3 region has the DNA TGTGCCACCGTAAATGGAGATACGCAGTATTTT. It translates to CATVNGDTQYF.

This clonotype was found a few times. This chain joins TRBV6-2 or TRBV6-3 and TRBJ2-7; perhaps TRBD1 as D (6 bases). The CDR3 has 15 amino acids. CDR1 and CDR2 from the germline V gene are MNHEY and SVGEGT. V was shortened by 2 bases and J by 0 bases, with 11 bases between the two germline ends. This CDR3 reads CASSYAGDYSYEQYF. The CDR3 DNA follows: TGTGCCAGCAGTTACGCAGGGGATTACTCCTACGAGCAGTACTTC.

There are many counts of this clonotype. The rearrangement uses TRBV6-6 and TRBJ2-2; tentatively, D is TRBD2 (6 bases). The germline V gene encodes CDR1 MNHNY and CDR2 SVGAGI (reference sequence). The CDR3 spans 13 residues. V was shortened by 5 bases and J by 6 bases, with 10 bases between the two germline ends. CDR3 region: CASSTGSAGELFF. The DNA for the CDR3 is TGTGCCAGCAGTACCGGGAGTGCCGGGGAGCTGTTTTTT.

The J gene is TRBJ1-6, the V gene TRBV27; D gene unclear. The V end lost 0 bases, the J end lost 0 bases, and 9 bases lay between the germline ends. The CDR3 spans 17 residues. Germline-derived CDR1 and CDR2 are MNHEY and SMNVEV (reference sequence). The CDR3 loop reads CASSLSTESSYNSPLHF. The DNA for the CDR3 is TGTGCCAGCAGTTTATCGACTGAAAGCTCCTATAATTCACCCCTCCACTTT.

The CDR3 is CATSEGTGGQETQYF. The CDR3 coding sequence is TGTGCCACCAGTGAAGGGACAGGGGGCCAAGAGACCCAGTACTTC. The V and J genes are TRBV24-1 and TRBJ2-5, with 11 bases fitting TRBD1. V was clipped by 4 bases and J by 1 base; unmatched bases: 1. Germline V gene sequence: CDR1 KGHDR, CDR2 SFDVKD. CDR3 length: 15 residues.

Many counts were recorded for this clonotype. This sequence joins TRBV4-1 and TRBJ2-3, with D perhaps being TRBD1 or TRBD2 (5 bases each). Germline CDR1 is MGHRA and CDR2 is YSYEKL. With 0 bases removed from V and 4 bases from J, the gap between germline ends came to 11 bases. This CDR3 has 15 amino acids. Here the CDR3 DNA reads TGCGCCAGCAGCCAAGAGGGGGAAGGTTCAGATACGCAGTATTTT. Its translation: CASSQEGEGSDTQYF.

This clonotype was counted many times. The J gene is TRBJ2-7, the V gene TRBV7-9; D uncertain. Germline lookup yields CDR1 SEHNR and CDR2 FQNEAQ (reference sequence). The V end lost 1 base, the J end lost 4 bases, and 11 bases lay between the germline ends. This CDR3 contains 14 residues. The CDR3 DNA reads as TGTGCCAGCAGCTTAGTCGGAAGCACGTACGAGCAGTACTTC. This translates into CASSLVGSTYEQYF.

This clonotype was observed many times. This chain links TRBV29-1 with TRBJ1-1; D unclear. The CDR3 spans 10 residues. In germline, CDR1 is SQVTM, CDR2 ANQGSEA. With 7 bases removed from V and 6 bases from J, the gap between germline ends came to 9 bases. The chain's CDR3 is CSGLDAEAFF. Here the CDR3 DNA reads TGCAGCGGATTGGACGCTGAAGCTTTCTTT. Full variable domain (outside the CDR3, taken from reference TRBV29-1 and TRBJ1-1): SAVISQKPSRDICQRGTSLTIQCQVDSQVTMMFWYRQQPGQSLTLIATANQGSEATYESGFVIDKFPISRPNLTFSTLTVSNMSPEDSSIYLCSGLDAEAFFGQGTRLTVV.

In its sample, this clonotype was seen many times. J is TRBJ2-5 and V is TRBV20-1; 9 bases fit TRBD1. V was clipped by 6 bases and J by 5 bases; unmatched bases: 13. Germline CDR1 is DFQATT and CDR2 is SNEGSKA (reference sequence). The CDR3 is 15 residues long. The CDR3 sequence is CSASTGGESMETQYF. CDR3 DNA: TGCAGTGCCAGTACAGGGGGCGAGTCAATGGAGACCCAGTACTTC.

This clonotype came up a few times. The chain combines TRBV7-9 with TRBJ2-7; D not resolved. The CDR3 sequence is 12 residues long. The germline CDR1 and CDR2 sequences are SEHNR and FQNEAQ (reference sequence). Trimming removed 7 bases at V and 2 bases at J, with 9 bases between. The CDR3 nucleotides are TGTGCCAGCACAACAGCCCCCTACGAGCAGTACTTC. Protein product: CASTTAPYEQYF.